Sequencing of this TCR beta chain was carried out in a study of vaccination and CD4 T cells after COVID-19. The Oncomine TCR Beta short-read assay was applied to DNA of cultured CD4+ T cells. TCRdb passed the PCR reads through MiXCR, listing each CDR3 protein once. There are thousands of distinct CDR3 sequences in the sample; about 70% occur only once, and around half lies in the top ten. Regarding treatment: approximately nine-day PBMC culture with coronavirus spike peptide pools or control peptides (ViraFEST assay). ViraFEST used peptide pools to expand antigen-specific T cells and subsequently sequenced their TCRs. The authors cultured a few million PBMCs per well with 10 IU/ml IL-2 and around 9.2 ug/ml peptide pools. V shed 7 bases and J 8 bases; nucleotides not matched to a gene: 8. The CDR3 has 14 residues. Germline assignment: CDR1 MNHNS and CDR2 SASEGT. With regard to this clonotype: Its antigen is undetermined.

Sequencing was carried out using CD4+ T cells from blood, cultured in vitro. The chain links TRBV6-1 to TRBJ1-2, with 12 nucleotides matching TRBD1. This receptor was identified in a human donor who had recovered from COVID-19. CDR3 nucleotide sequence: TGTGCCAGCACCCCGGGACAGGGGGCCAGGGGCTACACCTTC. Translating it yields CASTPGQGARGYTF.